Listed below are T cell receptor beta chains from one sample, sequenced in a study of blood T cell repertoires in COVID-19. Assay used: immunoSEQ multiplex PCR; TCRdb lists only in-frame clones, some missing. The repertoire holds almost 400,000 clones, with roughly 86% as singletons. The specimen was peripheral blood. These receptors originate from a woman aged 55-70 years with COVID-19, enrolled during active disease. Both conserved end residues are part of each CDR3. A D gene is named only where the DNA matches it firmly. Rows give clone size only sometimes, using once, few, many, or a class for an expanded clone.

V gene	D gene	clone size	J gene	CDR3 protein	CDR3 DNA
TRBV12-3/TRBV12-4	.	.	TRBJ1-2	CASSLDRSYGYTF	TGTGCCAGCAGTTTGGACAGAAGCTATGGCTACACCTTC
TRBV9	.	.	TRBJ2-7	CASSVSTGANYYEQYF	TGTGCCAGCAGCGTAAGTACAGGAGCCAATTACTACGAGCAGTACTTC
TRBV7-6	.	.	TRBJ2-6	CASSTTGSGANVLTF	TGTGCCAGCAGCACTACAGGGTCTGGGGCCAACGTCCTGACTTTC
TRBV30	.	.	TRBJ1-1	CAWIRGSGNTEAFF	TGTGCCTGGATACGGGGGAGCGGGAACACTGAAGCTTTCTTT
TRBV9	TRBD2	.	TRBJ2-5	CASSATAGGRETQYF	TGTGCCAGCAGCGCGACCGCGGGGGGGCGGGAGACCCAGTACTTC
TRBV28	.	.	TRBJ1-3	CASSLSRVSGNTIYF	TGTGCCAGCAGTTTATCCAGGGTGTCTGGAAACACCATATATTTT
TRBV2	.	.	TRBJ1-2	CASSGSITYGYTF	TGTGCCAGCAGTGGGAGCATAACCTATGGCTACACCTTC
TRBV12-3/TRBV12-4	.	.	TRBJ1-5	CASSNNQPQHF	TGTGCCAGCAGCAATAATCAGCCCCAGCATTTT
TRBV5-4	TRBD1	.	TRBJ1-6	CASSAGGSSYNSPLHF	TGTGCCAGCAGCGCAGGGGGGAGCTCCTATAATTCACCCCTCCACTTT
TRBV11-2	TRBD1	.	TRBJ2-1	CASSLTQGAGNEQFF	TGTGCCAGCAGCTTAACGCAGGGGGCTGGGAATGAGCAGTTCTTC
TRBV11-2	.	.	TRBJ1-1	CASSLDLVPFEAFF	TGTGCCAGCAGCTTAGATCTAGTCCCCTTTGAAGCTTTCTTT
TRBV9	TRBD2	.	TRBJ2-2	CASSGHLAGEHTGELFF	TGTGCCAGCAGCGGACATCTAGCGGGGGAACACACCGGGGAGCTGTTTTTT
TRBV5-1	.	once	TRBJ1-1	CASSLQGREMNTEAFF	TGCGCCAGCAGCTTACAGGGAAGAGAGATGAACACTGAAGCTTTCTTT
TRBV28	.	.	TRBJ2-2	CASSLRQGAGELFF	TGTGCCAGCAGTTTAAGGCAGGGCGCCGGGGAGCTGTTTTTT
TRBV7-2	TRBD2	.	TRBJ2-7	CASSLAPSGGAGEQYF	TGTGCCAGCAGCTTAGCCCCTAGCGGGGGGGCGGGGGAGCAGTACTTC
TRBV5-4	.	.	TRBJ2-1	CASSGPQTRWGYNEQFF	TGTGCCAGCAGCGGGCCCCAAACTAGATGGGGCTACAATGAGCAGTTCTTC
TRBV5-1	TRBD1	.	TRBJ2-6	CASIGTAGANVLTF	TGCGCCAGCATTGGGACAGCTGGGGCCAACGTCCTGACTTTC
TRBV5-1	.	once	TRBJ1-3	CASSWGQEDTIYF	TGCGCCAGCAGCTGGGGGCAGGAGGACACCATATATTTT
TRBV28	TRBD2	once	TRBJ2-7	CASAGGLAGPSYEQYF	TGTGCCAGCGCTGGAGGGCTAGCGGGGCCTTCCTACGAGCAGTACTTC
TRBV11-2	.	.	TRBJ2-4	CASRSLTNKNIQYF	TGTGCCAGCAGGTCCCTGACAAACAAAAACATTCAGTACTTC
TRBV19	TRBD1	.	TRBJ1-2	CASSSDRVGPGGYTF	TGTGCCAGTTCAAGCGACAGGGTTGGCCCCGGAGGCTACACCTTC
TRBV7-3	.	.	TRBJ1-2	CASSYSTGWGDGYTF	TGTGCCAGCAGCTACTCCACAGGGTGGGGAGATGGCTACACCTTC
TRBV7-3	TRBD2	.	TRBJ2-3	CASSALAGGPDTQYF	TGTGCCAGCAGCGCCCTAGCGGGGGGGCCTGATACGCAGTATTTT
TRBV29-1	.	.	TRBJ2-7	CSVRQRTYEQYF	TGCAGCGTCCGACAGAGGACCTACGAGCAGTACTTC
TRBV25-1	.	.	TRBJ2-7	CASSERQAYEQYF	TGTGCCAGCAGCGAAAGACAGGCCTACGAGCAGTACTTC
TRBV6-5	.	.	TRBJ1-4	CASSYPGLTDEKLFF	TGTGCCAGCAGTTACCCGGGACTTACTGATGAAAAACTGTTTTTT
TRBV5-4	TRBD2	.	TRBJ2-3	CASSLGSGGTYTDTQYF	TGTGCCAGCAGCTTGGGTAGCGGGGGGACCTACACAGATACGCAGTATTTT
TRBV27	.	few	TRBJ1-6	CASSKRGSNSPLHF	TGTGCCAGCAGTAAACGGGGTAGCAATTCACCCCTCCACTTT
TRBV5-1	TRBD2	.	TRBJ2-3	CASMTSGGTDTQYF	TGCGCCAGCATGACTAGCGGGGGGACAGATACGCAGTATTTT
TRBV9	.	.	TRBJ2-5	CASSRTGKETQYF	TGTGCCAGCAGCCGAACAGGGAAAGAGACCCAGTACTTC
TRBV10-3	TRBD1	.	TRBJ2-3	CAISESGRGRVADTQYF	TGTGCCATCAGTGAGTCGGGAAGGGGGCGAGTTGCAGATACGCAGTATTTT
TRBV18	TRBD1	.	TRBJ2-1	CASSPLLLGQGVNEQFF	TGTGCCAGCTCACCACTTCTATTGGGACAGGGCGTGAATGAGCAGTTCTTC
TRBV18	.	.	TRBJ2-5	CASSLEGSKETQYF	TGTGCCAGCTCACTCGAGGGATCCAAAGAGACCCAGTACTTC
TRBV18	TRBD1	few	TRBJ1-2	CASSPGQGTNYGYTF	TGTGCCAGCTCACCAGGACAGGGTACGAACTATGGCTACACCTTC
TRBV11-3	TRBD2	.	TRBJ2-7	CASSPGGDVSYEQYF	TGTGCCAGCAGCCCGGGGGGGGACGTATCCTACGAGCAGTACTTC
TRBV7-9	.	once	TRBJ1-1	CASSLAGRGTEAFF	TGTGCCAGCAGCTTAGCGGGGAGGGGGACTGAAGCTTTCTTT
TRBV5-4	TRBD1	few	TRBJ2-2	CASSGRTGATNTGELFF	TGTGCCAGCAGCGGACGGACAGGGGCTACGAACACCGGGGAGCTGTTTTTT
TRBV6-5	.	.	TRBJ2-7	CASTSSGPEQYF	TGTGCCAGCACCTCCAGTGGGCCCGAGCAGTACTTC
TRBV4-2	.	.	TRBJ2-2	CASTGLPRTGELFF	TGTGCCAGCACGGGACTCCCGAGGACCGGGGAGCTGTTTTTT
TRBV29-1	.	.	TRBJ1-1	CSVERLGRGHTEAFF	TGCAGCGTTGAAAGGTTGGGAAGGGGCCACACTGAAGCTTTCTTT
TRBV7-2	TRBD2	.	TRBJ2-5	CASSVRGAQETQYF	TGTGCCAGCAGCGTGCGGGGGGCCCAAGAGACCCAGTACTTC
TRBV5-1	.	.	TRBJ2-7	CASSLTGTYEQYF	TGCGCCAGCAGCTTGACAGGGACCTACGAGCAGTACTTC
TRBV7-2	.	.	TRBJ2-1	CASSLAYRVNEQFF	TGTGCCAGCAGCTTAGCGTACAGGGTCAATGAGCAGTTCTTC
TRBV2	TRBD1	once	TRBJ1-2	CASYLDRGKWDYGYTF	TGTGCCAGCTACTTGGACAGGGGAAAATGGGACTATGGCTACACCTTC
TRBV27	TRBD2	.	TRBJ2-7	CASRTSAYEQYF	TGTGCCAGCAGGACTAGCGCCTACGAGCAGTACTTC
TRBV7-2	.	.	TRBJ1-6	CASSLTRSSYNSPLHF	TGTGCCAGCAGCTTAACTAGGAGCTCCTATAATTCACCCCTCCACTTT
TRBV28	TRBD1	many	TRBJ1-6	CASSRRRGTDYNSPLHF	TGTGCCAGCAGTAGACGACGCGGGACAGACTATAATTCACCCCTCCACTTT
TRBV6-5	.	once	TRBJ1-2	CASNPLGAHGSGYTF	TGTGCCAGCAACCCCCTGGGGGCTCATGGGAGTGGCTACACCTTC
TRBV5-1	.	once	TRBJ2-5	CASSLRRQGETQYF	TGCGCCAGCAGCCTCCGCAGGCAGGGTGAGACCCAGTACTTC
TRBV28	.	few	TRBJ1-1	CASSSLGSVWSSNTEAFF	TGTGCCAGCAGTTCCCTCGGGTCCGTATGGTCGTCGAACACTGAAGCTTTCTTT
TRBV5-1	.	.	TRBJ1-2	CASSSSRGEFLGYTF	TGCGCCAGCAGCTCGTCGCGGGGCGAGTTTCTTGGCTACACCTTC
TRBV27	.	.	TRBJ1-4	CASSSGTTNEKLFF	TGTGCCAGCAGTTCGGGGACAACTAATGAAAAACTGTTTTTT
TRBV29-1	TRBD1	few	TRBJ2-2	CSVLTGAGGELFF	TGCAGCGTCCTGACAGGGGCGGGCGGGGAGCTGTTTTTT
TRBV5-1	.	few	TRBJ1-1	CASSFSVNTEAFF	TGCGCCAGCAGCTTTTCAGTGAACACTGAAGCTTTCTTT
TRBV6-6	TRBD1	.	TRBJ1-2	CASSLQGVNNYGYTF	TGTGCCAGCAGCTTACAGGGGGTTAATAACTATGGCTACACCTTC